This TCR beta chain was documented in a study of blood T cell repertoires in COVID-19 (TCRdb year 2020). Study-level background: Samples covering the acute and convalescent phases of COVID-19 were provided by collaborators in the United States, Italy and Spain. Where available, HLA class I and class II types were obtained from metadata supplied by the sample provider rather than from assay-based typing. A freely available public database, intended as a resource for researchers studying the immune response to SARS-CoV-2, is where the repertoires were released. The material from the prospective study consisted of cDNA or gDNA derived from T cells, B-cell-depleted T cells, or PBMCs. A de-identified subject ID, COVID-19 status, age in years and sex were almost always included in the sample metadata. The dataset comprised deeply sampled blood TCRbeta repertoires from subjects exposed to, actively infected with, or recovered from COVID-19. The samples were drawn from two sources: the first 160 participants of the ongoing ImmuneRACE study, and approximately 1,300 subjects contributed by 6 global collaborators.

Broad study findings and their caveats: The quantity of clinical and demographic metadata differed by source and by participant and was supplied without curation.

This clone was found a few times. The antigen it binds to is not known. No base qualities exist here, and no much larger clone lies one base off it. V is pared back by 2 bases and J by 5 bases, with 10 bases lying between the germline termini. The CDR3 numbers 14 residues from cysteine through phenylalanine. The entry retains the CDR3 DNA only, 42 bases that are in frame from base 1. CDR1 and CDR2 (MNHNY, SVGAGI) derive from the germline V gene (reference sequence). Collaborating institutions collected whole blood in K2EDTA tubes following their own protocols. For TCRbeta analysis, collaborator samples were shipped as frozen whole blood, as isolated PBMCs, or as DNA extracted from either sample type. TCRbeta CDR3 regions were amplified from genomic DNA by means of the immunoSEQ Assay, a bias-controlled multiplex PCR. The study's processing was this. The number of nucleated cells in each sample was estimated from the amplification of reference gene primers within the assay. Sequence reads were collapsed and filtered to measure the absolute abundance of every unique TCRbeta CDR3 rearrangement. For each sample, productive Simpson clonality was calculated as the square root of Simpson's diversity index across productive rearrangements. TCRdb took over this immuneACCESS table, retaining in-frame rearrangements with V and J assigned. Such tables are incomplete; in checked studies, under half of the missing clones stem from an unresolved V gene, and the remainder is unexplained. Clonal size and the V and J genes are those of that table, whereas D and trimming came from the DNA. The sample data list over 110,000 clones, and roughly 79% of these were observed just once. The top ten clonotypes cover about 1.9% of the sample.

The sequenced sample was peripheral blood. The V and J segments used are TRBV6-6 and TRBJ2-1; possibly the D gene is TRBD1, per 5 matching bases. The sequence was collected from a woman aged 55-75 years with acute or convalescent COVID-19. The CDR3 corresponds to CASSYSGRDNEQFF. The nucleotide sequence is TGTGCCAGCAGTTACAGTGGCAGGGACAATGAGCAGTTCTTC.